These T cell receptor beta chains were read from a single sample in a study of T cells in Graves' hyperthyroidism and ophthalmopathy. TCRdb analysed the multiplex PCR reads with MiXCR anew, one entry per CDR3 protein. The sample lists around 370,000 distinct CDR3 sequences; approximately 18% were seen once. Sequenced input: blood. The source is a young man with Graves' ophthalmopathy. CDR3s include the opening cysteine and the closing phenylalanine or tryptophan. The D gene is left open where the match is weak. Size values are once, few and many counts, or a class for expanded clones, and some rows have none.

many | TRBJ1-2 | TRBV12-3/TRBV12-4 | TRBD1 | CASSRQGGYGYTF | TGTGCCAGCAGTCGACAGGGCGGCTATGGCTACACCTTC
NA | TRBJ2-7 | TRBV6-6 | NA | CASSYSYQGNSYEQYF | TGTGCCAGCAGTTACTCGTACCAGGGGAACTCCTACGAGCAGTACTTC
few | TRBJ1-3 | TRBV7-6 | NA | CASSFSSSGNTIYF | TGTGCCAGCAGCTTTTCCTCTTCTGGAAACACCATATATTTT
many | TRBJ2-1 | TRBV3-1 | NA | CASSQFTGSYNEQFF | TGTGCCAGCAGCCAATTTACAGGCTCCTACAATGAGCAGTTCTTC
few | TRBJ2-1 | TRBV19 | TRBD1 | CASSSRTGTGVGNEQFF | TGTGCCAGTAGTTCCCGCACCGGGACAGGGGTAGGGAATGAGCAGTTCTTC
many | TRBJ2-2 | TRBV6-5 | NA | CASSYGGTGELFF | TGTGCCAGCAGTTACGGGGGGACGGGGGAGCTGTTTTTT
many | TRBJ1-6 | TRBV2 | TRBD1 | CASDARGQGAYSPLHF | TGTGCCTCGGACGCTCGCGGACAGGGGGCCTATTCACCCCTCCACTTT
many | TRBJ1-5 | TRBV6-2/TRBV6-3 | TRBD1 | CASSPTGHGNQPQHF | TGTGCCAGCAGTCCGACAGGGCATGGCAATCAGCCCCAGCATTTT
NA | TRBJ2-7 | TRBV7-9 | TRBD1 | CASSSGTGLYEQYF | TGTGCCAGCAGCTCCGGGACAGGGCTCTACGAGCAGTACTTC
many | TRBJ2-3 | TRBV27 | NA | CASKFLGGADTDTQYF | TGTGCCAGCAAATTTTTGGGGGGGGCCGACACAGATACGCAGTATTTT
NA | TRBJ1-6 | TRBV12-3/TRBV12-4 | NA | CASSLRDSQSPLHF | TGTGCCAGCAGTCTCCGGGACTCCCAATCACCCCTCCACTTT
NA | TRBJ2-3 | TRBV14 | NA | CASSQDPAGTSTDTQYF | TGTGCCAGCAGCCAAGATCCCGCAGGGACTTCCACAGATACGCAGTATTTT
many | TRBJ2-5 | TRBV11-2 | NA | CASSLDRGVQETQYF | TGTGCCAGCAGCTTAGATCGCGGAGTTCAAGAGACCCAGTACTTC
NA | TRBJ2-5 | TRBV24-1 | TRBD1 | CASGTGGLETQYF | TGTGCCTCCGGGACAGGGGGCCTAGAGACCCAGTACTTC
many | TRBJ2-5 | TRBV5-5 | TRBD2 | CASSLAAGGGQTQYF | TGTGCCAGCAGCCTTGCTGCGGGGGGTGGACAGACCCAGTACTTC
few | TRBJ2-5 | TRBV6-2/TRBV6-3 | NA | CASSYPPLAAGVETQYF | TGTGCCAGCAGTTACCCGCCTCTAGCTGCCGGCGTCGAGACCCAGTACTTC
NA | TRBJ1-5 | TRBV18 | NA | CASSPRGGNSNQPQHF | TGTGCCAGCTCACCTCGAGGGGGAAATAGCAATCAGCCCCAGCATTTT
many | TRBJ2-2 | TRBV12-3/TRBV12-4 | TRBD1 | CASGWTGAAGELFF | TGTGCCAGCGGATGGACAGGGGCGGCCGGGGAGCTGTTTTTT
NA | TRBJ2-7 | TRBV6-1 | NA | CASSPYVNSKSFSYEQYF | TGTGCCAGCAGTCCTTATGTTAACAGTAAGAGTTTTTCCTACGAGCAGTACTTC
many | TRBJ1-3 | TRBV11-3 | TRBD1 | CASSLNRGLGNTIYF | TGTGCCAGCAGCTTAAACAGGGGGCTCGGAAACACCATATATTTT
NA | TRBJ2-5 | TRBV20-1 | NA | CSPKGHQETQCF | TGCAGCCCCAAGGGACACCAAGAGACCCAGTGCTTC
many | TRBJ2-7 | TRBV5-5 | NA | CASSSFGDYEQYF | TGTGCCAGCAGCTCGTTTGGTGACTACGAGCAGTACTTC
many | TRBJ2-7 | TRBV5-1 | NA | CASSLSKQPYEQYF | TGCGCCAGCAGCTTGAGTAAACAGCCTTACGAGCAGTACTTC
many | TRBJ2-3 | TRBV27 | NA | CASSYEGRNVDTQYF | TGTGCCAGCAGTTATGAGGGAAGGAATGTGGATACGCAGTATTTT
many | TRBJ1-1 | TRBV12-3/TRBV12-4 | NA | CATLGLSTEAFF | TGTGCCACCTTGGGACTTTCCACTGAAGCTTTCTTT